A selection of T cell receptor beta chains follows, all from one sample in a study of human T cells and chemical hapten exposure. A single record per CDR3 protein comes from TCRdb applying MiXCR to the RACE reads. This sample has fewer than 300,000 distinct CDR3 sequences; around 9.3% occur once, and the top ten carry around 2.5%. This specimen consisted of whole blood, obtained in connection with sensitization to the hapten diphenylcyclopropenone (DPC). The receptors were sampled from a woman aged 40 to 55 with alopecia areata. Some clones in this sample may be carry-over from other donors' samples. The CDR3 runs from the conserved cysteine through the conserved F or W. A D gene is named only where the DNA matches it firmly. The size of a clone is reported for some rows only, either as once, few or many, or as a class for expanded clones.

J	V	D	size	DNA	CDR3
TRBJ2-1	TRBV29-1	TRBD2	.	TGCAGCGTTGCCGCTAGCGGGAGGGGAGGCTCCTACAATGAGCAGTTCTTC	CSVAASGRGGSYNEQFF
TRBJ2-5	TRBV6-2/TRBV6-3	.	few	TGTGCCAGCAGTTACTCGAGTGCAGGCCAAGAGACCCAGTACTTC	CASSYSSAGQETQYF
TRBJ2-3	TRBV7-2	.	.	TGTGCCAGCAGCCCCGGTTGGGGGGTGGATACGCAGTATTTT	CASSPGWGVDTQYF
TRBJ2-3	TRBV18	.	many	TGTGCCAGCTCACGCAACCACCTAAGGGATTCGACGGCAGATACGCAGTATTTT	CASSRNHLRDSTADTQYF
TRBJ2-4	TRBV5-5	.	many	TGTGCCAGCAGCCGAAATCCCGGGGCCTTGGACATTCAGTACTTC	CASSRNPGALDIQYF
TRBJ2-1	TRBV4-2	TRBD1	few	TGTGCCAGCAGCCAGCCGACAGGGGCTAACTACAATGAGCAGTTCTTC	CASSQPTGANYNEQFF
TRBJ1-1	TRBV6-2/TRBV6-3	.	.	TGTGCCAGCAGGTCCATCGGGCCAGCAGAAGCTTTCTTT	CASRSIGPAEAFF
TRBJ1-2	TRBV6-5	.	many	TGTGCCAGCAGTTACTGGGGATATGGCTACACCTTC	CASSYWGYGYTF
TRBJ2-1	TRBV12-3/TRBV12-4	.	.	TGTGCCACCAGAATGGGGGGCAATGAGCAGTTCTTC	CATRMGGNEQFF
TRBJ2-3	TRBV4-1	.	many	TGCGCCAGCAGCCCCGGAAGCCAGGCGGTAAACACAGATACGCAGTATTTT	CASSPGSQAVNTDTQYF
TRBJ1-4	TRBV12-3/TRBV12-4	.	few	TGTGCCAGCAGTTTATTCGCGGGCCGCGGCACCCTTACAACTAATGAAAAACTGTTTTTT	CASSLFAGRGTLTTNEKLFF
TRBJ1-5	TRBV4-1	.	.	TGCGCCAGCAGCCAAGATACTCTGGGCAATCAGCCCCAGCATTTT	CASSQDTLGNQPQHF
TRBJ2-1	TRBV7-3	.	many	TGTGCCAGCAGCTTAGCGGGGATCTCCTACAATGAGCAGTTCTTC	CASSLAGISYNEQFF
TRBJ2-1	TRBV12-3/TRBV12-4	.	few	TGTGCCAGCAGTCCGATAGGGGCCCAGGGATACAATGAGCAGTTCTTC	CASSPIGAQGYNEQFF
TRBJ2-7	TRBV7-6	TRBD1	few	TGTGCCAGCAGCTTCGAGGACAGGAGCTACGAGCAGTACTTC	CASSFEDRSYEQYF
TRBJ1-2	TRBV6-6	TRBD1	few	TGTGCCAGCATCTCCACGGGACAGTCGTATGGCTACACCTTC	CASISTGQSYGYTF
TRBJ2-5	TRBV7-2	.	many	TGTGCCAGCAGCTTACAGAAGTACGAGACCCAGTACTTC	CASSLQKYETQYF
TRBJ1-1	TRBV29-1	TRBD1	.	TGCAGCGTCCTTCAGGGGGCGGGTGGCACTGAAGCTTTCTTT	CSVLQGAGGTEAFF
TRBJ2-3	TRBV7-2	TRBD2	few	TGTGCCAGCAGCTTAGCGTTGCTAGCGGGAGGGTTTAAAGATACGCAGTATTTT	CASSLALLAGGFKDTQYF
TRBJ2-7	TRBV10-3	TRBD1	few	TGTGCCATCAGGATACAGGGGGCGGACTCCTACGAGCAGTACTTC	CAIRIQGADSYEQYF
TRBJ2-7	TRBV6-2/TRBV6-3	.	.	TGTGCCAGCAGCAGCTTTTTGGGTGAGGGCTCTACCACCTACGAGCAGTACTTC	CASSSFLGEGSTTYEQYF
TRBJ1-1	TRBV29-1	TRBD1	few	TGCAGCGCAGTACAGGGGACGAACGGTGAAGCTTTCTTT	CSAVQGTNGEAFF
TRBJ2-1	TRBV7-9	TRBD2	.	TGTGCCAGCAGCTTATCCGGCGGGGGGAGCTCCTACAATGAGCAGTTCTTC	CASSLSGGGSSYNEQFF
TRBJ1-2	TRBV12-3/TRBV12-4	.	many	TGTGCCAGCAGTCCACCGGCGGGTAACTATGGCTACACCTTC	CASSPPAGNYGYTF
TRBJ2-1	TRBV7-9	TRBD2	many	TGTGCCAGCAGCTCAGGCGGGAGGTGGGGTGAGCAGTTCTTC	CASSSGGRWGEQFF
TRBJ2-1	TRBV7-9	TRBD2	.	TGTGCCAGCAGCTTAGCTAGCGGGAGTTCCGGTGAGCAGTTCTTC	CASSLASGSSGEQFF
TRBJ1-5	TRBV4-1	.	few	TGCGCCAGCAGCCAAGATGCCGATCAGCCCCAGCATTTT	CASSQDADQPQHF
TRBJ2-1	TRBV7-9	TRBD2	few	TGTGCCAGCAGCTTAATGAGTGGACTAGCGGTCTACAATGAGCAGTTCTTC	CASSLMSGLAVYNEQFF
TRBJ2-1	TRBV28	TRBD2	.	TGTGCCAGCAGTGTTAGCGGGAGTCTTTGGGATGAGCAGTTCTTC	CASSVSGSLWDEQFF
TRBJ2-1	TRBV10-3	.	few	TGTGCCATCAGTGAGTCGAGCGGGTTGCGCTCCTACAATGAGCAGTTCTTC	CAISESSGLRSYNEQFF
TRBJ1-1	TRBV9	TRBD1	.	TGTGCCAGCAGCAGACAGGGGTATGGGGAAGCTTTCTTT	CASSRQGYGEAFF
TRBJ2-7	TRBV9	TRBD1	.	TGTGCCAGCAGCGTACGAGGGACAGGTTACTACGAGCAGTACTTC	CASSVRGTGYYEQYF
TRBJ2-1	TRBV4-2	.	.	TGTGCCAGCAGCCAAGAGTCGGACGGGTGGAATGAGCAGTTCTTC	CASSQESDGWNEQFF
TRBJ1-6	TRBV18	.	few	TGTGCCAGCTCCCCCGCGAGCTCCTATAATTCACCCCTCCACTTT	CASSPASSYNSPLHF
TRBJ1-1	TRBV7-2	.	few	TGTGCCAGCGGGGGGGCGGTAGACAAGAACACTGAAGCTTTCTTT	CASGGAVDKNTEAFF
TRBJ2-7	TRBV20-1	TRBD1	.	TGCAGTGCCTCGGACGGGACAGGGATCTACGAGCAGTACTTC	CSASDGTGIYEQYF
TRBJ2-1	TRBV5-4	TRBD2	.	TGTGCCAGCAGATATAGCAGGACTAGTCGGAATGAGCAGTTCTTC	CASRYSRTSRNEQFF
TRBJ2-1	TRBV7-8	TRBD2	many	TGTGCCAGCAGCAAGCCGGGACTAGCGGGCGGAAATGAGCAGTTCTTC	CASSKPGLAGGNEQFF
TRBJ2-2	TRBV5-1	.	few	TGCGCCAGCAGCCCCGCCAGGGACGGGAGGAACACCGGGGAGCTGTTTTTT	CASSPARDGRNTGELFF
TRBJ2-3	TRBV6-5	.	few	TGTGCCAGCAGTCCCTGGGGAGTGAACGCAGATACGCAGTATTTT	CASSPWGVNADTQYF
TRBJ2-7	TRBV28	TRBD2	few	TGTGCCAGCAGCTCCCTCGGCGGGGGAGCGCACGAGCAGTACTTC	CASSSLGGGAHEQYF
TRBJ2-5	TRBV4-1	.	few	TGCGCCAGCAGCCAAGATGGGGTCAAAGGACCGTACTTC	CASSQDGVKGPYF
TRBJ1-1	TRBV6-2/TRBV6-3	.	.	TGTGCCAGCAGGACCATTTCATTGCGGAGGAACACTGAAGCTTTCTTT	CASRTISLRRNTEAFF
TRBJ1-1	TRBV6-5	.	many	TGTGCCAGCAGCACGAGGGGGGCTGAAGCTTTCTTT	CASSTRGAEAFF
TRBJ2-3	TRBV7-9	TRBD2	few	TGTGCCAGCGGAACCTGGACTAGCGGGAGGGCAGATACGCAGTATTTT	CASGTWTSGRADTQYF
TRBJ2-3	TRBV28	.	.	TGTGCCAGCAGTTTGGCGGGACCACGGGGTGATACGCAGTATTTT	CASSLAGPRGDTQYF
TRBJ1-3	TRBV7-9	.	many	TGTGCCAGCAGCTTAGGCACACTTGGAAACACCATATATTTT	CASSLGTLGNTIYF
TRBJ2-1	TRBV11-2	.	many	TGTGCCAGCAGCTTAGATCAGTATGAGCAGTTCTTC	CASSLDQYEQFF